This TCR beta chain was recorded in a study of shared clonotypes between healthy human individuals. Findings of the study overall: As a rule, naive subsets had a larger estimated richness than memory subsets.

This clone appeared once. Its antigen remains unknown. Profiling relied on immunoSEQ multiplex PCR, and the TCRdb table lists in-frame clones only, not all of them. The table shows about 2,100,000 clones, with about 93% occurring only once. CD45RO negativity and positive selection for CCR7 defined naive CD8 cells, a population that excluded terminally differentiated effector memory CD45RA+ cells. CDR3 length: 14 residues. In germline, CDR1 is KGHSH, CDR2 LQKENI. Trimming stripped 5 bases from V and 1 base from J, with 11 bases between. Source material: naive CD8+ T cells from PBMCs. This chain joins TRBV18 and TRBJ2-5; D ambiguous. The TCR comes from a young man in good health. Some clones in this sample may be carry-over from other donors' samples. The CDR3 reads CASSVRRAQETQYF. The CDR3 DNA is TGTGCCAGCTCAGTCCGTAGGGCCCAAGAGACCCAGTACTTC.